Listed here is a single TCR beta chain. Its antigen remains unidentified. This specimen belongs to a study of T cell responses to AZD1222 COVID-19 vaccine. Regarding the study as a whole: The donor cohort was predominantly white British with a female majority, and clonal diversity may have been underestimated. Sampling that yielded the repertoires occurred only after the peak T cell response.

TCRdb keeps only in-frame clones here, not all; method: immunoSEQ multiplex PCR. Of around 64,000 clones in the sample, around 82% were seen once. Per germline, CDR1 MNHNS and CDR2 SASEGT. The CDR3 covers 14 residues. V was trimmed by 2 bases and J by 6 bases, leaving 13 bases between them. The V call is TRBV6-1, the J call TRBJ1-1; D not certain. The clonotype originates from an adult who received the AZD1222 COVID-19 vaccine. The specimen was peripheral blood, collected 28 days after the second AZD1222 dose. The CDR3 protein is CASSETAGVSEAFF. The CDR3 coding sequence is TGTGCCAGCAGTGAAACGGCTGGGGTTTCTGAAGCTTTCTTT.